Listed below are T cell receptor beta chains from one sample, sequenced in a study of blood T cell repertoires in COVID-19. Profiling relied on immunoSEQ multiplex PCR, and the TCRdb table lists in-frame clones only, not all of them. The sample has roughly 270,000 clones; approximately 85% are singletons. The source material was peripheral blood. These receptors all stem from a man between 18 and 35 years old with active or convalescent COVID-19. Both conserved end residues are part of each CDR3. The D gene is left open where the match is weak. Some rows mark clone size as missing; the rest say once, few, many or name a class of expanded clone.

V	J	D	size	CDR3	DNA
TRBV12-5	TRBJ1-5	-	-	CASANRYQNSNQPQHF	TGTGCTAGTGCCAACCGGTATCAAAATAGCAATCAGCCCCAGCATTTT
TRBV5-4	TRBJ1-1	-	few	CASSLDRANTEAFF	TGTGCCAGCAGCTTGGACAGGGCGAACACTGAAGCTTTCTTT
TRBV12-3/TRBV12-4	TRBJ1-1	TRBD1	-	CASSQGVDTEAFF	TGTGCCAGCAGCCAGGGGGTTGACACTGAAGCTTTCTTT
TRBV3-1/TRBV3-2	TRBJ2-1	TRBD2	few	CASSQDPRVAGGVKVEQFF	TGTGCCAGCAGCCAAGACCCCCGGGTAGCGGGGGGTGTTAAGGTTGAGCAGTTCTTC
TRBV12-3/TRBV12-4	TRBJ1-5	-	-	CASAVGGNQPQHF	TGTGCCTCTGCTGTGGGCGGCAATCAGCCCCAGCATTTT
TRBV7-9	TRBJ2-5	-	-	CASSSRTSEGTQYF	TGTGCCAGCAGCTCTAGGACGAGCGAGGGGACCCAGTACTTC
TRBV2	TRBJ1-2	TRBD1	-	CASRGSQGKYGYTF	TGTGCCAGCAGGGGTTCACAGGGGAAGTATGGCTACACCTTC
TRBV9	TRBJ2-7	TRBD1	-	CASSPTGTGRDEQYF	TGTGCCAGCAGCCCCACGGGGACAGGGCGGGATGAGCAGTACTTC
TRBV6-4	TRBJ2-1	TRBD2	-	CASSAFSGGNNEQFF	TGTGCCAGCAGTGCCTTTAGCGGGGGAAACAATGAGCAGTTCTTC
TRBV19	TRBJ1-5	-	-	CASSIDRGQPQHF	TGTGCCAGTAGTATAGATCGGGGTCAGCCCCAGCATTTT
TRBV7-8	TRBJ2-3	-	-	CASSPAVDTQYF	TGTGCCAGCAGCCCTGCGGTAGATACGCAGTATTTT
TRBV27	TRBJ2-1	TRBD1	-	CASRKTGGFYNEQFF	TGTGCCAGCAGGAAGACAGGGGGCTTCTACAATGAGCAGTTCTTC
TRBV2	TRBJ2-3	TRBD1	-	CASETGRNTDTQYF	TGTGCCAGCGAGACAGGGCGTAACACAGATACGCAGTATTTT
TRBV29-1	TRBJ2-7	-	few	CSAGAGATYEQYF	TGCAGTGCGGGGGCGGGGGCCACCTACGAGCAGTACTTC
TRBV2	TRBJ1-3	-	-	CAGDRTNSGNTIYF	TGTGCCGGTGACAGGACGAACTCTGGAAACACCATATATTTT
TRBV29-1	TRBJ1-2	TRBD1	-	CSVIGTGVDGYTF	TGCAGCGTTATCGGGACAGGGGTTGATGGCTACACCTTC
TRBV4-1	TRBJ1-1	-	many	CASRGAPTNTEAFF	TGCGCCAGCAGGGGAGCCCCAACGAACACTGAAGCTTTCTTT
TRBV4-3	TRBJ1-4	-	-	CASSQDVQGLREKLFF	TGCGCCAGCAGCCAAGATGTCCAGGGACTCAGGGAAAAACTGTTTTTT
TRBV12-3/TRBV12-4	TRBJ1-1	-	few	CASSPSGGPEAFF	TGTGCCAGCAGTCCCTCTGGGGGCCCTGAAGCTTTCTTT
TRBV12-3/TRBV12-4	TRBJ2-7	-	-	CASSPVSYEQYF	TGTGCCAGCAGTCCAGTGTCCTACGAGCAGTACTTC
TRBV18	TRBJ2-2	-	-	CASSLTALVADSDTGELFF	TGTGCCAGCTCCCTTACCGCCCTTGTGGCGGATTCTGACACCGGGGAGCTGTTTTTT
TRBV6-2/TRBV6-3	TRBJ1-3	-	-	CASSYTGNGNTIYF	TGTGCCAGCAGTTACACAGGGAATGGAAACACCATATATTTT
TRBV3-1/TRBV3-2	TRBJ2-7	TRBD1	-	CASSYTAGTGNYEQYF	TGTGCCAGCAGCTACACTGCCGGGACAGGCAACTACGAGCAGTACTTC
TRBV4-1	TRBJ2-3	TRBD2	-	CASSQDETSGGEDTQYF	TGCGCCAGCAGCCAAGATGAGACTAGCGGGGGGGAAGATACGCAGTATTTT
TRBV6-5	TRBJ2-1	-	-	CASSYSYRAIEVEQFF	TGTGCCAGCAGTTACTCGTACAGGGCTATCGAGGTAGAGCAGTTCTTC
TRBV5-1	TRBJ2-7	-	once	CASSTTGAAQYF	TGCGCCAGCAGCACGACAGGTGCCGCGCAGTACTTC
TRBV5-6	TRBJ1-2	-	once	CASSLIQEANYGYTF	TGTGCCAGCAGCTTGATTCAGGAGGCGAACTATGGCTACACCTTC
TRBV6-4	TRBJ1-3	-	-	CASSDSKIGGRWNTIYF	TGTGCCAGCAGTGACTCGAAGATCGGGGGGCGGTGGAACACCATATATTTT
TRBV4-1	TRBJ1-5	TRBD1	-	CASSQTIQGGQPQHF	TGCGCCAGCAGCCAGACTATACAGGGGGGTCAGCCCCAGCATTTT
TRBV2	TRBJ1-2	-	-	CASSEPGGYTF	TGTGCCAGCAGTGAACCAGGTGGCTACACCTTC
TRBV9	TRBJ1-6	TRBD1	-	CASSAGQESSYNSPLHF	TGTGCCAGCAGCGCGGGACAGGAGAGCTCCTATAATTCACCCCTCCACTTT
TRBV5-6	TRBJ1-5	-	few	CASSLGQGGQPQHF	TGTGCCAGCAGCTTGGGCCAGGGTGGTCAGCCCCAGCATTTT
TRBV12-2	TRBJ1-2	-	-	CASRFPRGSNSNPFNYGYTF	TGTGCAAGTCGCTTTCCCAGGGGCTCCAATTCCAATCCCTTTAACTATGGCTACACCTTC
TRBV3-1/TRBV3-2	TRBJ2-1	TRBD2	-	CASSQEGSGALVSEQFF	TGTGCCAGCAGCCAAGAAGGTAGCGGGGCCCTGGTGAGTGAGCAGTTCTTC
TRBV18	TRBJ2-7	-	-	CASSPFPTDEQYF	TGTGCCAGCTCACCATTCCCGACAGACGAGCAGTACTTC
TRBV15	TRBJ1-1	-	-	CATSRVAGEAFF	TGTGCCACCAGCAGAGTTGCAGGGGAAGCTTTCTTT
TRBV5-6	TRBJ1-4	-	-	CASSFGPGQTLLF	TGTGCCAGCAGCTTTGGACCTGGACAGACCCTCCTTTTT
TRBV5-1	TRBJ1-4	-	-	CASSLRSRGGEGGGEKLFF	TGCGCCAGCAGCTTGCGGTCTCGGGGCGGCGAGGGAGGCGGAGAAAAACTGTTTTTT
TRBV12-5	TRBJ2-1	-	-	CASGLVQGIGYNEQFF	TGTGCTAGTGGTTTGGTACAGGGAATCGGATACAATGAGCAGTTCTTC
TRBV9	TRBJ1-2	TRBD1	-	CASSVDDGQGYGYTF	TGTGCCAGCAGCGTAGATGATGGACAGGGGTATGGCTACACCTTC
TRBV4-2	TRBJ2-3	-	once	CASSPEGPWSVTDTQYF	TGTGCCAGCAGCCCAGAGGGCCCCTGGTCGGTCACAGATACGCAGTATTTT
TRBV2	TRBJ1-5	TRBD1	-	CASRNRQGGNQPQHF	TGTGCCAGCAGAAACAGACAGGGAGGCAATCAGCCCCAGCATTTT
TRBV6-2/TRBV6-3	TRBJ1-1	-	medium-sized	CASSYTKLDTEAFF	TGTGCCAGCAGTTACACTAAACTGGACACTGAAGCTTTCTTT
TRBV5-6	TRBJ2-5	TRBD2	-	CASSKAGVNQETQYF	TGTGCCAGCAGCAAAGCGGGGGTGAACCAAGAGACCCAGTACTTC
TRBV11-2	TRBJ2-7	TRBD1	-	CASSPTGTAEQYF	TGTGCCAGCAGCCCGACAGGGACAGCCGAGCAGTACTTC
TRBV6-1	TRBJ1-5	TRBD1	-	CASSGLGQGPGQPQHF	TGTGCCAGCAGTGGACTGGGACAGGGGCCGGGTCAGCCCCAGCATTTT
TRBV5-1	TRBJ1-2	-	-	CASSLSLGVNYGYTF	TGCGCCAGCAGCTTGTCCCTAGGGGTTAACTATGGCTACACCTTC
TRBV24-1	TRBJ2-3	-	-	CATSDIPNRDTFFGDTQYF	TGTGCCACCAGTGATATCCCCAACCGGGACACTTTCTTTGGGGATACGCAGTATTTT
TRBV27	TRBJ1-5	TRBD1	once	CASSLEGQLYQPQHF	TGTGCCAGCAGTTTAGAGGGACAGCTGTATCAGCCCCAGCATTTT
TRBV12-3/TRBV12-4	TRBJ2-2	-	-	CASRPTSGGELFF	TGTGCCAGCAGGCCAACATCAGGCGGGGAGCTGTTTTTT